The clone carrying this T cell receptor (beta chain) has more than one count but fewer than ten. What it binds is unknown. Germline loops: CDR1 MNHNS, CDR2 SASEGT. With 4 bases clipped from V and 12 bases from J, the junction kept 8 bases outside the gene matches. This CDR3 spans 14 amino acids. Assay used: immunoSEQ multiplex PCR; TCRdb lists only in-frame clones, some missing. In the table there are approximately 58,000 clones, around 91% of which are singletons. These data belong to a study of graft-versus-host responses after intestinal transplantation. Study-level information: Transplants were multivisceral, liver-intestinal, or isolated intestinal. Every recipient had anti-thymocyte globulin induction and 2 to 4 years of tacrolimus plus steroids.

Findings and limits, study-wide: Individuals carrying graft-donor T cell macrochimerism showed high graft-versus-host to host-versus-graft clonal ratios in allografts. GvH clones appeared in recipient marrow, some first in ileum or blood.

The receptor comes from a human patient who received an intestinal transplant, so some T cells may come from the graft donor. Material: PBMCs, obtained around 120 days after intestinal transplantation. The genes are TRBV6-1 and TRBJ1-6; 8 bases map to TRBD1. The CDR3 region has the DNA TGTGCCAGCAGTGGGGGACAGGTTCTTGGACCCCTCCACTTT. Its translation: CASSGGQVLGPLHF.